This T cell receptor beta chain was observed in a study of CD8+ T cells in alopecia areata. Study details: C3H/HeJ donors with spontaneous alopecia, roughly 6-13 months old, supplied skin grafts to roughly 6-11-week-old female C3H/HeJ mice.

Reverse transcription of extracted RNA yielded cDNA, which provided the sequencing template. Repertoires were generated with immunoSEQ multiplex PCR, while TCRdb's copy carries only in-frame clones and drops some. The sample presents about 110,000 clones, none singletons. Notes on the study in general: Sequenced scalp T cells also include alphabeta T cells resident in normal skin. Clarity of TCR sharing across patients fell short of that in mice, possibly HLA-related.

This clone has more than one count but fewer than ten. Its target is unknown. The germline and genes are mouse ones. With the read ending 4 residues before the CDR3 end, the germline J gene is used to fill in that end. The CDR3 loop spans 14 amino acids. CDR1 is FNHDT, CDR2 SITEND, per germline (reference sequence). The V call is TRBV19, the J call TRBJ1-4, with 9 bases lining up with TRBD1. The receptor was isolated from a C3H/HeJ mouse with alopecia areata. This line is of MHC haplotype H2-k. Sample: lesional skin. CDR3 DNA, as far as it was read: TGTGCCAGCAGTATGAGGACAGGGGCCGAA. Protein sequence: CASSMRTGAE. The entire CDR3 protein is CASSMRTGAERLFF.